Presented here are 24 T cell receptor beta chains from one specimen sequenced in a study of radiotherapy plus CTLA-4 blockade in lung cancer. TCRdb keeps only in-frame clones here, not all; method: immunoSEQ multiplex PCR. This sample has roughly 120,000 clones, with roughly 86% found just once. This sample comprised peripheral blood, obtained from a patient treated with radiotherapy plus ipilimumab. These receptors came from a human donor with non-small cell lung cancer that progressed on radiotherapy plus ipilimumab. Some clones in this sample may be carry-over from other donors' samples.

This clone was found a few times. The chain recombines TRBV6-6 with TRBJ1-6; D not resolved. Germline loops: CDR1 MNHNY, CDR2 SVGAGI (reference sequence). V was cut by 5 bases and J by 9 bases, with 11 bases left in between. This CDR3 is 13 amino acids long. CDR3 in DNA: TGTGCCAGCAGTGACCTACTTGGTTCACCCCTCCACTTT. It encodes CASSDLLGSPLHF.

This sequence joins TRBV5-1 and TRBJ2-5; TRBD2 matches at 10 bases. Germline V gene lookup returns CDR1 SGHRS and CDR2 YFSETQ. CDR3 length: 14 amino acids. V lost 2 bases and J lost 3; bases outside the gene matches: 1. DNA for the CDR3: TGCGCCAGCAGCTTCCTAGCGGGGGAAGAGACCCAGTACTTC. Translated, it gives CASSFLAGEETQYF.

The genes are TRBV9 and TRBJ2-5; tentative D call: TRBD1 (5 bases). The V end lost 2 bases, the J end lost 2 bases, and 10 bases lay between the germline ends. Germline V lookup: CDR1 SGDLS, CDR2 YYNGEE. The CDR3 runs to 14 residues. The CDR3 sequence is CASSVGQLQETQYF. Here the CDR3 DNA reads TGTGCCAGCAGCGTGGGGCAGCTTCAAGAGACCCAGTACTTC. The full variable domain, rest sourced from reference TRBV9 and TRBJ2-5, is DSGVTQTPKHLITATGQRVTLRCSPRSGDLSVYWYQQSLDQGLQFLIQYYNGEERAKGNILERFSAQQFPDLHSELNLSSLELGDSALYFCASSVGQLQETQYFGPGTRLLVL.

This clone was counted between two and nine times. The rearrangement uses TRBV28 and TRBJ1-4, with D unclear. CDR1 MDHEN and CDR2 SYDVKM come from the germline V gene. Trimming shortened V by 10 bases and J by 0 bases, and 12 bases separated the two germline ends. This CDR3 region has 14 residues. The CDR3 loop reads CATNRPSTNEKLFF. The CDR3 nucleotides read TGTGCCACCAATAGACCCTCAACTAATGAAAAACTGTTTTTT.

The V gene is TRBV28, the J gene TRBJ1-3; D is unresolved. The V end lost 3 bases, the J end lost 0 bases, and 18 bases lay between the germline ends. CDR3 length: 18 amino acids. Germline V CDR1 and CDR2: MDHEN, SYDVKM. CDR3 sequence (DNA): TGTGCCAGCAGTTTCTTTGGCCTTGGAGAACTCTCTGGAAACACCATATATTTT. Protein sequence: CASSFFGLGELSGNTIYF.

This chain connects TRBV27 to TRBJ1-2; the D is unclear. The V end lost 4 bases, the J end lost 4 bases, and 7 bases lay between the germline ends. Germline V gene sequence: CDR1 MNHEY, CDR2 SMNVEV (reference sequence). The CDR3 contains 12 residues. CDR3 nucleotide sequence: TGTGCCAGCAGTTCCGGCGGCTATGGCTACACCTTC. Translation gives CASSSGGYGYTF.

The gene calls are TRBV9 and TRBJ2-1, with 7 positions matching TRBD2. The CDR3 extends over 15 amino acids. The germline CDR1 and CDR2 sequences are SGDLS and YYNGEE. The V segment lost 0 bases and the J segment 4 bases; nucleotides outside the gene matches: 4. CDR3 loop: CASSVGASGYNEQFF. The DNA of the CDR3 is TGTGCCAGCAGCGTAGGGGCTAGCGGATACAATGAGCAGTTCTTC.

The chain's CDR3 is CASSRRGQGNTGELFF. The CDR3 DNA follows: TGCGCCAGCAGCCGGCGGGGGCAGGGAAACACCGGGGAGCTGTTTTTT. The V call is TRBV4-3, the J call TRBJ2-2; D is possibly TRBD2 (7 bases). The CDR3 extends over 16 amino acids. Germline CDR1 LGHNA, CDR2 YSLEER. V shed 4 bases and J shed 2 bases, with 14 bases lying between them.

The gene calls are TRBV7-8 and TRBJ2-1, with 8 bases identical to TRBD1. Unmatched junction bases numbered 14, after V lost 1 base and J lost 0 bases. The CDR3 is 20 amino acids. Germline CDR1 is SGHVS and CDR2 is FQNEAQ. The CDR3, as DNA: TGTGCCAGCAGCTTAGATGGGACAGGATATCCAAAACTCTCCTACAATGAGCAGTTCTTC. Protein: CASSLDGTGYPKLSYNEQFF.

This clone came up a few times. This chain links TRBV7-9 with TRBJ1-4, with TRBD1 matching over 9 bases. The length of the CDR3 is 14 residues. J gave up 4 bases and V 5 bases, and 2 bases lay outside the gene matches. CDR1 and CDR2 (germline): SEHNR, FQNEAQ (reference sequence). The CDR3 sequence: CASSPTGGNEKLFF. CDR3 bases: TGTGCCAGCAGCCCGACAGGGGGTAATGAAAAACTGTTTTTT.

The chain links TRBV5-4 to TRBJ2-5; 16 bases line up with TRBD2. This CDR3 spans 15 amino acids. V shed 8 bases, J shed 5 bases, and the junction held 6 bases outside the gene matches. From germline, CDR1 is SGHNT and CDR2 YYREEE (reference sequence). The CDR3, as DNA: TGTGCCAGTCCGGGACTAGCGGGGGGGACTGAGACCCAGTACTTC. This codes for CASPGLAGGTETQYF.

The chain carries TRBV15 and TRBJ2-2; the D gene is possibly TRBD1 (6 bases). The germline CDR1 and CDR2 sequences are LNHNV and YYDKDF (reference sequence). The CDR3 runs 15 residues. V gave up 5 bases and J gave up 5 bases, with 15 bases separating them. This CDR3 reads CATSRAGAGTGELFF. The CDR3 coding sequence is TGTGCCACCAGCCGAGCAGGGGCAGGGACCGGGGAGCTGTTTTTT.

This sequence joins TRBV18 and TRBJ2-3, with D perhaps TRBD1 (6 bases). The CDR3 covers 16 residues. The V end was cut by 1 base, the J end by 2 bases, with 13 bases between. From germline, CDR1 is KGHSH and CDR2 LQKENI. The CDR3 reads CASSPRRQENTDTQYF. The DNA for the CDR3 is TGTGCCAGCTCACCACGACGACAGGAAAACACAGATACGCAGTATTTT.

The table lists this clone with a count of one. The CDR3 DNA reads TGCGCCAGCAACCCACAGGGTGGCAACACTGAAGCTTTCTTT. Translating it yields CASNPQGGNTEAFF. This sequence joins TRBV5-1 and TRBJ1-1, with a tentative D call TRBD1 (6 bases). The CDR3 extends over 14 amino acids. Trimming removed 6 bases at V and 2 bases at J, with 14 bases between. The germline gives CDR1 SGHRS, CDR2 YFSETQ.

V is TRBV9 and J is TRBJ1-6, with D maybe TRBD1 (6 bases). This CDR3 spans 12 amino acids. Germline lookup yields CDR1 SGDLS and CDR2 YYNGEE. Trimming cost V 4 bases and J 8 bases, with 7 bases left between them. The DNA for the CDR3 is TGTGCCAGCAGCCCAGGGGATTCACCCCTCCACTTT. Translated: CASSPGDSPLHF.

This chain joins TRBV5-1 and TRBJ2-5; a weak D match, TRBD2 (6 bases). The germline CDR1 and CDR2 sequences are SGHRS and YFSETQ. The V and J ends lost 3 bases and 5 bases respectively, with 11 bases between them. This CDR3 contains 13 residues. CDR3 nucleotide sequence: TGCGCCAGCAGCTCCCGGGAGTCTGAGACCCAGTACTTC. Encoded protein: CASSSRESETQYF.

The chain has TRBV7-2 and TRBJ2-4; perhaps TRBD1 as D (5 bases). V lost 1 base, J lost 11 bases, and 12 bases lay in between. CDR3 length: 13 amino acids. Germline CDR1 is SGHTA and CDR2 is FQGNSA. The CDR3 sequence: CASSLDKVGLQYF. CDR3 coding DNA: TGTGCCAGCAGCTTAGACAAGGTGGGGCTTCAGTACTTC.

The rearrangement links TRBV30 to TRBJ2-1; a weak D match, TRBD2 (6 bases). CDR3 length: 13 residues. V lost 1 base and J 10 bases, leaving 14 bases between the germline ends. Germline loops: CDR1 GTSNPN, CDR2 SVGIG (reference sequence). The CDR3 reads CAWSAGRLGEQFF. The CDR3 DNA follows: TGTGCCTGGAGTGCAGGGAGGCTGGGGGAGCAGTTCTTC. Full variable domain (rest looked up from reference TRBV30 and TRBJ2-1): SQTIHQWPATLVQPVGSPLSLECTVEGTSNPNLYWYRQAAGRGLQLLFYSVGIGQISSEVPQNLSASRPQDRQFILSSKKLLLSDSGFYLCAWSAGRLGEQFFGPGTRLTVL.

V gene TRBV4-2 combines with J gene TRBJ2-1; 8 nucleotides match TRBD2. The length of the CDR3 is 15 residues. In germline, CDR1 is LGHNA, CDR2 YNFKEQ. Trimming took 1 base from V and 4 from J; bases not matched to a gene: 3. The CDR3 sequence is CASSQGVAGYNEQFF. Written as DNA, the CDR3 is TGTGCCAGCAGCCAAGGGGTAGCGGGGTACAATGAGCAGTTCTTC.

The V call is TRBV5-4, the J call TRBJ1-6; the D gene is possibly TRBD1 (5 bases). CDR3 length: 15 amino acids. Germline CDR1 SGHNT, CDR2 YYREEE (reference sequence). V was pared by 3 bases and J by 7 bases, with 14 bases between. CDR3 sequence reads: CASSSPGRLNSPLHF. In DNA, the CDR3 is TGTGCCAGCAGCTCGCCGGGACGGCTAAATTCACCCCTCCACTTT.

The chain couples TRBV6-5 to TRBJ1-5; D remains ambiguous. Looked up from germline, CDR1 is MNHEY and CDR2 is SVGAGI. V was pared by 6 bases and J by 9 bases, with 12 bases between. This CDR3 contains 12 residues. The chain's CDR3 is CASSPASGPQHF. CDR3 bases: TGTGCCAGCAGCCCCGCCAGTGGGCCCCAGCATTTT.

J is TRBJ1-1 and V is TRBV28, with 7 bases aligning to TRBD1. With V trimmed by 6 bases and J by 1 base, 5 bases remained unmatched. The CDR3 covers 14 residues. Germline assignment: CDR1 MDHEN and CDR2 SYDVKM. The CDR3 loop reads CASSRGQRNTEAFF. The CDR3 DNA is TGTGCCAGCAGCCGGGGACAGAGGAACACTGAAGCTTTCTTT.

DNA of the CDR3: TGTGCCAGCAGCTCTCGACAGGGGCTTGTGAACACTGAAGCTTTCTTT. Its translation is CASSSRQGLVNTEAFF. The rearrangement joins TRBV7-9 to TRBJ1-1; 8 nucleotides line up with TRBD1. The CDR3 loop spans 16 amino acids. The junction had 7 bases not matched to a gene; V was cut back by 4 bases and J by 0 bases. Per the germline V gene, CDR1 is SEHNR and CDR2 is FQNEAQ (reference sequence).

J is TRBJ2-1 and V is TRBV27, with D tentatively TRBD2 (6 bases). The germline gives CDR1 MNHEY, CDR2 SMNVEV (reference sequence). V dropped 7 bases and J dropped 8 bases, with 9 bases sitting between them. This CDR3 has 11 residues. CDR3 sequence (DNA): TGTGCCAGCACCAGGAGGGATGAGCAGTTCTTC. Its protein product is CASTRRDEQFF.